This T cell receptor beta chain was found in a study of shared clonotypes between healthy human individuals. The CDR3 spans 15 residues. Trimming at V came to 4 bases and at J to 1 base, leaving 6 bases not matched to a gene. Germline V CDR1 and CDR2: SGHKS, YYEKEE (reference sequence). CD45RA+ naive and CD45RA-negative memory subsets were separated from CD4+ cells. Per the authors' pipeline: ImmunoSEQ output lacked quality scores and full-length reads, limiting matched filtering. TCRdb's table, derived via immunoSEQ multiplex PCR, lists solely in-frame clones and lacks some. From that table come the V and J calls and clone size; the DNA was used to work out D and trimming. The data show more than 2,000,000 clones, around 94% seen once.

What was sequenced was naive CD4+ T cells sorted from blood. Subset given: CD45RA+ positively selected. The chain uses TRBV5-5 and TRBJ2-3; TRBD2 matches at 7 bases. This TCR was sampled from a man younger than 35 in good health. As DNA, the CDR3 is TGTGCCAGCAGCCGAATCAGCGGGGGCACAGATACGCAGTATTTT. Amino acids: CASSRISGGTDTQYF.